These 26 T cell receptor beta chains share one sample of origin, sequenced in a study of CD8 T cells in Susac syndrome. Random hexamers were used to reverse transcribe roughly 0.5 to 1 ug of RNA. Using its own MiXCR run on the immunoSEQ multiplex PCR reads, TCRdb lists one record per CDR3 protein. This table holds 100,000 to 150,000 distinct CDR3 sequences, around 94% found once. Sample: CD8+ T cells from PBMCs. The receptors here all came from a human donor with Susac syndrome.

The V call is TRBV4-1, the J call TRBJ1-1, with D hard to call. The V gene lost 2 bases and the J gene lost 1 base, with 5 bases spanning the gap. The CDR3 covers 13 residues. Germline CDR1 and CDR2: MGHRA and YSYEKL. The CDR3 region is CASSQQENTEAFF. Written as DNA, the CDR3 is TGCGCCAGCAGCCAACAGGAGAACACTGAAGCTTTCTTT.

This sequence joins TRBV7-8 and TRBJ1-2; possible D gene TRBD1, 5 bases. V was clipped by 2 bases and J by 4 bases, with 11 bases between them. The length of the CDR3 is 14 residues. Germline V gene lookup returns CDR1 SGHVS and CDR2 FQNEAQ. The chain's CDR3 is CASSLTTVPYGYTF. The CDR3 DNA sequence: TGTGCCAGCAGCTTAACGACAGTCCCCTATGGCTACACCTTC.

The chain uses TRBV27 and TRBJ2-7; 15 bases match TRBD2. Germline V gene sequence: CDR1 MNHEY, CDR2 SMNVEV (reference sequence). V shed 5 bases, J shed 2 bases, and the junction held 7 bases outside the gene matches. The CDR3 consists of 17 residues. CDR3 coding DNA: TGTGCCAGCAGTCCGCCGGGACTAGCGGGAGGTCCCTACGAGCAGTACTTC. The encoded protein is CASSPPGLAGGPYEQYF.

On this clonotype itself: An end of the junction does not agree with germline; a read error may underlie this. This chain connects TRBV5-1 to TRBJ1-3; D uncertain. CDR1 is SGHRS and CDR2 is YFSETQ in the germline V gene. The CDR3 runs 14 residues. The CDR3 DNA follows: TGCGCCAGCAGCCCTGACACCGCTGGAGACACCATATATTTT. This encodes CASSPDTAGDTIYF.

V usage is TRBV18 and J usage is TRBJ1-1; TRBD1 matches 11 bases. Germline V gives CDR1 KGHSH, CDR2 LQKENI. The CDR3 has 15 amino acids. V shed 6 bases and J 2 bases; nucleotides not matched to a gene: 5. The CDR3 region is CASSPGQGGNTEAFF. The CDR3 DNA reads as TGTGCCAGCTCCCCGGGACAGGGGGGAAACACTGAAGCTTTCTTT.

The V call is TRBV30, the J call TRBJ2-7; 8 bases agree with TRBD1. The V and J ends lost 3 bases and 4 bases, in that order; junction bases with no gene match: 5. Germline values: CDR1 GTSNPN, CDR2 SVGIG (reference sequence). The CDR3 runs 13 residues. The CDR3 nucleotides read TGTGCCTGGAGCCAGGACAGGGCATACGAGCAGTACTTC. This codes for CAWSQDRAYEQYF.

This rearrangement joins TRBV9 to TRBJ1-2; tentative D call: TRBD1 (6 bases). The CDR3 contains 13 residues. Trimming left V 0 bases short and J 3 bases short, with 6 bases between. Germline V gene lookup returns CDR1 SGDLS and CDR2 YYNGEE. CDR3 sequence reads: CASSVGQDYGYTF. The CDR3 region has the DNA TGTGCCAGCAGCGTAGGACAGGACTATGGCTACACCTTC.

This clonotype came up once. V usage is TRBV2 and J usage is TRBJ2-5; D is unclear. The CDR3 has 15 amino acids. Germline CDR1 SNHLY, CDR2 FYNNEI. The V end lost 3 bases, the J end lost 2 bases, and 13 bases lay between the germline ends. In DNA form, the CDR3 reads TGTGCCAGCAGTGAGATCATGACTCCTCAAGAGACCCAGTACTTC. Translation: CASSEIMTPQETQYF.

CDR3 sequence reads: CASSPGISLQETQYF. The CDR3, as DNA: TGTGCCAGCAGCCCGGGGATTAGCCTACAAGAGACCCAGTACTTC. The V gene is TRBV5-4, the J gene TRBJ2-5; a possible D gene is TRBD2 (5 bases). Trimming pared 4 bases from V and 2 bases from J, leaving 15 bases between. This CDR3 is built from 15 residues. Germline V gene sequence: CDR1 SGHNT, CDR2 YYREEE (reference sequence).

The chain is built from TRBV19 and TRBJ1-5; D uncertain. CDR1 is LNHDA, CDR2 SQIVND, per germline (reference sequence). Trimming stripped 10 bases from V and 0 bases from J, with 10 bases between. The length of the CDR3 is 13 residues. CDR3 sequence: CATSENSNQPQHF. The CDR3, as DNA: TGTGCCACTTCGGAGAATAGCAATCAGCCCCAGCATTTT. Full variable domain (missing parts from reference TRBV19 and TRBJ1-5): DGGITQSPKYLFRKEGQNVTLSCEQNLNHDAMYWYRQDPGQGLRLIYYSQIVNDFQKGDIAEGYSVSREKKESFPLTVTSAQKNPTAFYLCATSENSNQPQHFGDGTRLSIL.

V is TRBV7-6 and J is TRBJ1-1; D may be TRBD1 (5 bases). V lost 0 bases to trimming and J lost 1 base, with 9 bases between them. This CDR3 has 15 amino acids. Germline CDR1 SGHVS, CDR2 FNYEAQ. The CDR3: CASSLAPGRNTEAFF. DNA of the CDR3: TGTGCCAGCAGCTTAGCCCCAGGGAGGAACACTGAAGCTTTCTTT.

The rearrangement joins TRBV20-1 to TRBJ2-5, with 11 bases that match TRBD2. After removal of 0 bases from V and 4 bases from J, the junction contained 13 bases not matched to a gene. Germline V gene data show CDR1 as DFQATT and CDR2 as SNEGSKA (reference sequence). There are 18 residues in the CDR3. CDR3: CSARDLGGSGGDTETQYF. Here the CDR3 DNA reads TGCAGTGCTAGAGATCTCGGTGGTAGCGGGGGGGACACAGAGACCCAGTACTTC.

V gene TRBV20-1 combines with J gene TRBJ2-1; 7 bases map to TRBD2. CDR3 size: 15 residues. Germline lookup yields CDR1 DFQATT and CDR2 SNEGSKA (reference sequence). The ends lost 0 bases at V and 3 bases at J; junction bases unmatched: 5. The CDR3 DNA reads as TGCAGTGCTAGAGATCGGGACTATGACTACAATGAGCAGTTCTTC. This gives the protein CSARDRDYDYNEQFF.

Only one count was recorded for this clonotype. The gene calls are TRBV7-8 and TRBJ1-3, with D possibly TRBD1 on 5 matching bases. The CDR3 has 14 amino acids. Trimming removed 1 base at V and 3 bases at J, with 7 bases between. The germline CDR1 and CDR2 sequences are SGHVS and FQNEAQ. The CDR3 DNA sequence: TGTGCCAGCAGCTTAGTCAGGGATGGAAACACCATATATTTT. It translates to CASSLVRDGNTIYF.

This chain links TRBV4-1 with TRBJ2-2; D is undetermined. CDR3 size: 15 residues. The V gene's germline CDR1 is MGHRA and CDR2 YSYEKL. Trimming pared 2 bases from V and 2 bases from J, leaving 9 bases between. CDR3 bases: TGCGCCAGCAGCCAATCTCCCTACAACACCGGGGAGCTGTTTTTT. Translation gives CASSQSPYNTGELFF.

CDR3 DNA: TGTGCCAGCAGCGTAGGGGAACAGGGCCCTAATGAAAAACTGTTTTTT. The encoded protein is CASSVGEQGPNEKLFF. The chain joins TRBV9 to TRBJ1-4, with D possibly being TRBD1 (6 bases). Trimming took 0 bases from V and 3 from J, leaving 12 bases between them. The CDR3 runs to 16 residues. Germline V gene lookup returns CDR1 SGDLS and CDR2 YYNGEE.

The chain links TRBV6-6 to TRBJ2-1; possibly TRBD2 for D (6 bases). The length of the CDR3 is 13 residues. Trimming took off 7 bases at V and 4 bases at J, with 11 bases between the two ends. Germline CDR1 and CDR2: MNHNY and SVGAGI (reference sequence). DNA of the CDR3: TGTGCCAGCACCCACGGGGGTTACAATGAGCAGTTCTTC. Residues: CASTHGGYNEQFF.

The CDR3 reads CASSWGNTEAFF. Written as DNA, the CDR3 is TGTGCCAGCAGTTGGGGGAACACTGAAGCTTTCTTT. The J gene is TRBJ1-1, the V gene TRBV25-1; no clear D gene. The CDR3 has 12 amino acids. Between the trimmed V and J ends, which lost 5 bases and 1 base, there was a span of 5 bases. The germline V gene encodes CDR1 MGHDK and CDR2 SYGVNS.

This chain links TRBV2 with TRBJ2-1; D is possibly TRBD2 (5 bases). The CDR3 extends over 15 amino acids. V was pared by 4 bases and J by 0 bases, with 10 bases between. CDR1 is SNHLY, CDR2 FYNNEI, per germline. CDR3: CASSGGQDSYNEQFF. The CDR3 nucleotides read TGTGCCAGCAGTGGAGGGCAGGACTCCTACAATGAGCAGTTCTTC.

The chain uses TRBV11-3 and TRBJ2-3; TRBD2 agrees at 7 bases. The V and J ends lost 1 base and 4 bases, in that order; junction bases with no gene match: 2. Looked up from germline, CDR1 is SGHNT and CDR2 is YENEEA. The CDR3 has 14 amino acids. CDR3 in amino acids: CASSLGLAPDTQYF. In DNA, the CDR3 is TGTGCCAGCAGCTTAGGACTAGCCCCAGATACGCAGTATTTT.

This clonotype was seen a single time. This chain connects TRBV6-4 to TRBJ2-2; a possible D gene is TRBD1 (6 bases). Germline lookup yields CDR1 MRHNA and CDR2 SNTAGT. There are 17 residues in the CDR3. The V gene lost 0 bases and the J gene lost 3 bases, with 14 bases spanning the gap. The DNA for the CDR3 is TGTGCCAGCAGTGACTCTTACCGGGACAAAGACACCGGGGAGCTGTTTTTT. This sequence encodes CASSDSYRDKDTGELFF.

The chain uses TRBV11-2 and TRBJ2-5, with D uncertain. The length of the CDR3 is 15 residues. V was shortened by 5 bases and J by 0 bases, with 13 bases between the two germline ends. CDR1 and CDR2 from the germline V gene are SGHAT and FQNNGV. This CDR3 is CASSRSGLYQETQYF. In DNA form, the CDR3 reads TGTGCCAGCAGCCGCTCTGGGTTGTACCAAGAGACCCAGTACTTC.

The V call is TRBV5-1, the J call TRBJ2-1, with D possibly matching TRBD2 (6 bases). V lost 6 bases to trimming and J lost 9 bases, with 16 bases between them. The CDR3 spans 13 residues. Germline CDR1 and CDR2: SGHRS and YFSETQ. CDR3 sequence (DNA): TGCGCCAGCACCCCGGGAGACGGGGGTGAGCAGTTCTTC. Translation gives CASTPGDGGEQFF. The whole variable domain, filled in from reference TRBV5-1 and TRBJ2-1, reads KAGVTQTPRYLIKTRGQQVTLSCSPISGHRSVSWYQQTPGQGLQFLFEYFSETQRNKGNFPGRFSGRQFSNSRSEMNVSTLELGDSALYLCASTPGDGGEQFFGPGTRLTVL.

The chain recombines TRBV7-3 with TRBJ2-3, with 14 nucleotides matching TRBD2. Germline CDR1 and CDR2: SGHTA and FQGTGA. V was clipped by 2 bases and J by 1 base; unmatched bases: 5. The CDR3 runs to 18 residues. The CDR3 spells CASSLRLAGGPGTDTQYF. In nucleotides, the CDR3 is TGTGCCAGCAGCTTACGACTAGCGGGAGGGCCGGGCACAGATACGCAGTATTTT. Using reference TRBV7-3 and TRBJ2-3 for the parts outside the CDR3, the full variable domain is GAGVSQTPSNKVTEKGKYVELRCDPISGHTALYWYRQSLGQGPEFLIYFQGTGAADDSGLPNDRFFAVRPEGSVSTLKIQRTERGDSAVYLCASSLRLAGGPGTDTQYFGPGTRLTVL.

The V gene is TRBV5-6, the J gene TRBJ1-1; D is perhaps TRBD1 (6 bases). This CDR3 spans 16 amino acids. Trimming removed 3 bases at V and 4 bases at J, with 19 bases between. Germline-derived CDR1 and CDR2 are SGHDT and YYEEEE. This chain's CDR3 is CASSSIGEGGPTEAFF. CDR3 DNA: TGTGCCAGCAGCTCCATCGGGGAGGGGGGCCCCACTGAAGCTTTCTTT.

The chain employs TRBV6-4 and TRBJ2-2; a weak D match, TRBD2 (5 bases). V lost 6 bases and J lost 4, with 9 bases in between. Germline assignment: CDR1 MRHNA and CDR2 SNTAGT. The CDR3 is 13 residues long. CDR3 loop: CASSEEGTGELFF. The DNA for the CDR3 is TGTGCCAGCAGCGAAGAGGGCACCGGGGAGCTGTTTTTT.